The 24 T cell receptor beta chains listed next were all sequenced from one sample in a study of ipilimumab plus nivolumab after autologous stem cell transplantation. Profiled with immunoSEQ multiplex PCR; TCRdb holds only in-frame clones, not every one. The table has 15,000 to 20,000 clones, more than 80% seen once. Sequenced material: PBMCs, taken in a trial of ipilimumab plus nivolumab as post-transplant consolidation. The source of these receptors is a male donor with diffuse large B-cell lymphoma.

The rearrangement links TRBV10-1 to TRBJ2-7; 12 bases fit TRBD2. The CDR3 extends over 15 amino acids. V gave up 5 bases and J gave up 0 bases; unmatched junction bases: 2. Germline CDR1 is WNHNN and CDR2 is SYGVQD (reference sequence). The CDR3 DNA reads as TGCGCCAGCAGTAAGACTAGCGGGAGCTCCTACGAGCAGTACTTC. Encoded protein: CASSKTSGSSYEQYF.

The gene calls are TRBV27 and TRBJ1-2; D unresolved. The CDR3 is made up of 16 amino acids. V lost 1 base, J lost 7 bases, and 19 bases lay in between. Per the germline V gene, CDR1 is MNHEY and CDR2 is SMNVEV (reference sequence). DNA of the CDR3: TGTGCCAGCAGTTTATGGGCAGGCGACGGTGTCTCTGGCTACACCTTC. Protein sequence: CASSLWAGDGVSGYTF.

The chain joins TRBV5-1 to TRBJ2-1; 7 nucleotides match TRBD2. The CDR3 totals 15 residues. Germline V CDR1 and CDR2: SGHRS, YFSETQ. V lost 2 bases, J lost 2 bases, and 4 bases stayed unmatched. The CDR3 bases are TGCGCCAGCAGCTTTGGGAGCGGGACCTACAATGAGCAGTTCTTC. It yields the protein CASSFGSGTYNEQFF. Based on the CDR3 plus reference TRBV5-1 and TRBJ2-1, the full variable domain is KAGVTQTPRYLIKTRGQQVTLSCSPISGHRSVSWYQQTPGQGLQFLFEYFSETQRNKGNFPGRFSGRQFSNSRSEMNVSTLELGDSALYLCASSFGSGTYNEQFFGPGTRLTVL.

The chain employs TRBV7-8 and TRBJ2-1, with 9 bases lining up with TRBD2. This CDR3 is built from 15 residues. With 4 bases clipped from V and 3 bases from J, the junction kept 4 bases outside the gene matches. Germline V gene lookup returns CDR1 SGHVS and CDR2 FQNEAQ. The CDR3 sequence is CASSSTSGFYNEQFF. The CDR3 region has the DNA TGTGCCAGCAGCTCTACTAGCGGGTTCTACAATGAGCAGTTCTTC.

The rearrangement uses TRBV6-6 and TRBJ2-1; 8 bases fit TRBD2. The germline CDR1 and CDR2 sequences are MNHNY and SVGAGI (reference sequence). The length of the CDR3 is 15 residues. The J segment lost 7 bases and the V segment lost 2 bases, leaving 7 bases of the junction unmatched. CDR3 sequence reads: CASSYPPGLVNEQFF. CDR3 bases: TGTGCCAGCAGTTACCCTCCGGGACTAGTAAATGAGCAGTTCTTC.

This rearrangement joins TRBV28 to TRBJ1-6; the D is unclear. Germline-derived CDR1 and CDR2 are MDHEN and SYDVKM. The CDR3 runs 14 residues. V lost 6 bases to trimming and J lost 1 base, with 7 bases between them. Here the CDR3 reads CASRSVSYNSPLHF. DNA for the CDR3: TGTGCCAGCAGATCCGTTTCCTATAATTCACCCCTCCACTTT.

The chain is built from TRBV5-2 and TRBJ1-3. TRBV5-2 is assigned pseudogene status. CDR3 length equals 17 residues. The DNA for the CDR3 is TGCGCCAGCAGCCAAGTATTTTCAACCGTGGAAGGAAACACCATATATTTT. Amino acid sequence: CASSQVFSTVEGNTIYF.

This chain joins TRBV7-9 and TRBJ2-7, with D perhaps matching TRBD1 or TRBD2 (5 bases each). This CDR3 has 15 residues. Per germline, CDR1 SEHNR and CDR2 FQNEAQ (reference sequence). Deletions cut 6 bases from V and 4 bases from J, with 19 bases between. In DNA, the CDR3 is TGTGCCAGCAGTCTAGTGGGGACGACGAGTTACGAGCAGTACTTC. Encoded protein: CASSLVGTTSYEQYF. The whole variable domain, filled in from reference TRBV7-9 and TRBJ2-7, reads DTGVSQNPRHKITKRGQNVTFRCDPISEHNRLYWYRQTLGQGPEFLTYFQNEAQLEKSRLLSDRFSAERPKGSFSTLEIQRTEQGDSAMYLCASSLVGTTSYEQYFGPGTRLTVT.

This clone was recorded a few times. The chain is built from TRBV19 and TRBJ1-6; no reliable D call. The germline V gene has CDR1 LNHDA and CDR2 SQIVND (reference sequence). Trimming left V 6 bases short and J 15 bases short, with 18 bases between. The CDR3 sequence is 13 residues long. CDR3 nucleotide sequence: TGTGCCAGTAGCTGGGTCCTTCGGGAAGTCCTCCACTTT. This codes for CASSWVLREVLHF.

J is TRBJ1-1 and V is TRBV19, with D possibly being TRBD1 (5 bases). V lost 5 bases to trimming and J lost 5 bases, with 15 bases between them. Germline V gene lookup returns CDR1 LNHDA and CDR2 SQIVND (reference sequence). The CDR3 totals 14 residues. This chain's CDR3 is CASSAGPGRTEAFF. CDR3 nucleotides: TGTGCCAGTAGTGCGGGCCCAGGGCGTACTGAAGCTTTCTTT.

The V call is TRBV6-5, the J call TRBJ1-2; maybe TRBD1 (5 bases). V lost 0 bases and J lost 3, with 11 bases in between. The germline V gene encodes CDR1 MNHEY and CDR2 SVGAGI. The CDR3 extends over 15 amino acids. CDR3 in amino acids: CASSYSPGRDYGYTF. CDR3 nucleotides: TGTGCCAGCAGTTACTCTCCGGGGCGGGACTATGGCTACACCTTC.

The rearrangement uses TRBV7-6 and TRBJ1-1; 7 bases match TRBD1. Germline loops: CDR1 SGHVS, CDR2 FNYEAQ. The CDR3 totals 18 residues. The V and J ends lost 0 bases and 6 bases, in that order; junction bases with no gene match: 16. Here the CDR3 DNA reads TGTGCCAGCAGCTTAGCGCTCGGGACAGCTACTAAGAAGCCTGAAGCTTTCTTT. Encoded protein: CASSLALGTATKKPEAFF.

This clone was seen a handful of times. The chain's CDR3 is CASRETGGSNSPLHF. The CDR3 DNA follows: TGTGCCAGCAGGGAGACAGGGGGCAGTAATTCACCCCTCCACTTT. V is TRBV9 and J is TRBJ1-6, with 10 bases lining up with TRBD1. Per germline, CDR1 SGDLS and CDR2 YYNGEE. Losses at the gene ends were 5 bases for V and 6 bases for J; bases not matched to a gene: 5. There are 15 residues in the CDR3. Filled out from reference TRBV9 and TRBJ1-6, the complete variable domain reads DSGVTQTPKHLITATGQRVTLRCSPRSGDLSVYWYQQSLDQGLQFLIQYYNGEERAKGNILERFSAQQFPDLHSELNLSSLELGDSALYFCASRETGGSNSPLHFGNGTRLTVT.

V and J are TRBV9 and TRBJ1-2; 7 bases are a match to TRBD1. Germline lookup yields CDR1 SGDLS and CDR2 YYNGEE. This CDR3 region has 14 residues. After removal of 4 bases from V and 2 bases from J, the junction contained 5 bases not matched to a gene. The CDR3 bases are TGTGCCAGCAGCCCTATGACAGGGAACTATGGCTACACCTTC. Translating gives CASSPMTGNYGYTF.

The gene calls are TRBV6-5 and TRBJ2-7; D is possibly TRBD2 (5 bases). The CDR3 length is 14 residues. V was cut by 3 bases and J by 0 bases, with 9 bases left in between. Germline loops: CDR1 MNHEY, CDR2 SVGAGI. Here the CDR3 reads CASSYQRSSYEQYF. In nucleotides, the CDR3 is TGTGCCAGCAGTTATCAGCGGAGCTCCTACGAGCAGTACTTC.

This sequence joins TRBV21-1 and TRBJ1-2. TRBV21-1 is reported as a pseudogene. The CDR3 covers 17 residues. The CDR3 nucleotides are TGTGCCAGCAGCGCCCCCCCCACCTACTTCCTTAACTATGGCTACACCTTC. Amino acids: CASSAPPTYFLNYGYTF.

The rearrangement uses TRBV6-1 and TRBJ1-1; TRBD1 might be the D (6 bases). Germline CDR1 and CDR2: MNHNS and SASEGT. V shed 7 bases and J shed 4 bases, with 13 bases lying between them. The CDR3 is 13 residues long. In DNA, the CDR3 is TGTGCCAGCACCCCCCGGGGGCCCACTGAAGCTTTCTTT. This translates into CASTPRGPTEAFF.

CDR3 sequence reads: CASSDTPLYEQYF. In DNA, the CDR3 is TGTGCCAGCAGTGACACCCCTCTCTACGAGCAGTACTTC. V and J are TRBV2 and TRBJ2-7; D is undetermined. The V gene's germline CDR1 is SNHLY and CDR2 FYNNEI. Trimming took 3 bases from V and 3 from J, leaving 9 bases between them. The CDR3 covers 13 residues.

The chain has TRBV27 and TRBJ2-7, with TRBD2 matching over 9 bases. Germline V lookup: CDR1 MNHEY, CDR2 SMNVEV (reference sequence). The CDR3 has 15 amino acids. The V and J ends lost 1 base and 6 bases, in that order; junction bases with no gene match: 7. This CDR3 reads CASSLWAGGPSEQYF. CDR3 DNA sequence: TGTGCCAGCAGTTTATGGGCGGGAGGGCCTAGCGAGCAGTACTTC.

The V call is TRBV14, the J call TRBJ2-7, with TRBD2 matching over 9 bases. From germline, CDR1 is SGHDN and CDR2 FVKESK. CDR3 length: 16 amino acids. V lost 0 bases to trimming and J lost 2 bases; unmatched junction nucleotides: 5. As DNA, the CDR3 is TGTGCCAGCAGCCAAGAATCTAGCGGGAAAACCTACGAGCAGTACTTC. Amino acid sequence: CASSQESSGKTYEQYF.

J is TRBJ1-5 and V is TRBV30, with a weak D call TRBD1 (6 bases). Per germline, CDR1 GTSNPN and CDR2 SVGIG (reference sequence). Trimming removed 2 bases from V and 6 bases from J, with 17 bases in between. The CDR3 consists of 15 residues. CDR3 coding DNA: TGTGCCTGGAGTCCCACAGGGTGGGGCGGTCAGCCCCAGCATTTT. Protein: CAWSPTGWGGQPQHF.

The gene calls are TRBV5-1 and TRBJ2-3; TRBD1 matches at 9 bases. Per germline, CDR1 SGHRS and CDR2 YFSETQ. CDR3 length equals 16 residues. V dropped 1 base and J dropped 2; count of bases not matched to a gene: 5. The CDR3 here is CASSLTGQGSTDTQYF. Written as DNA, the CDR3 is TGCGCCAGCAGCTTGACGGGACAGGGATCCACAGATACGCAGTATTTT.

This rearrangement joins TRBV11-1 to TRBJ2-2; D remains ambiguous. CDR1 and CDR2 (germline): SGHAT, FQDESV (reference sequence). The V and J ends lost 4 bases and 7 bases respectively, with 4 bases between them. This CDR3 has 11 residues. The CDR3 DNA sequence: TGTGCCAGCAGCTCCTACGGGGAGCTGTTTTTT. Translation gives CASSSYGELFF.

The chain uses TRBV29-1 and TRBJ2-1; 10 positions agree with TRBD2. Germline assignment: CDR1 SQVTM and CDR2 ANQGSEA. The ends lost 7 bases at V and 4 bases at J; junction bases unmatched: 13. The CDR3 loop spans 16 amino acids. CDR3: CSAIDFIAGGYNEQFF. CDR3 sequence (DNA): TGCAGCGCTATCGACTTTATAGCGGGAGGATACAATGAGCAGTTCTTC.